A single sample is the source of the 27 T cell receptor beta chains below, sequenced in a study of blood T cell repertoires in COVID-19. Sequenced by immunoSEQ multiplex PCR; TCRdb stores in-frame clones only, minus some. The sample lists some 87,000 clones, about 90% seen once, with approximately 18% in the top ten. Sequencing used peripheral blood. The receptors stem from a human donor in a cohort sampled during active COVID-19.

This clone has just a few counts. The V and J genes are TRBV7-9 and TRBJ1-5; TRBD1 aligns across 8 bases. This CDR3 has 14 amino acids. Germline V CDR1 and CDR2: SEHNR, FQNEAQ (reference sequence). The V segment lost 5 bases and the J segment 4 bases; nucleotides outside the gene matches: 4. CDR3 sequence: CASSPTGGNQPQHF. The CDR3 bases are TGTGCCAGCAGCCCCACAGGGGGTAATCAGCCCCAGCATTTT.

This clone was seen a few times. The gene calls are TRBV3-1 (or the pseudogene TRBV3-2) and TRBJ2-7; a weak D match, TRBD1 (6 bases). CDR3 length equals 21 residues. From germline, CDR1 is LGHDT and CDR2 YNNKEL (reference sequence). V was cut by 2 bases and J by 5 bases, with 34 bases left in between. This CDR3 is CASSQYSRNRDTRPFLNEQYF. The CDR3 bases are TGTGCCAGCAGCCAATATAGTAGAAACCGGGACACCCGACCCTTTTTGAACGAGCAGTACTTC.

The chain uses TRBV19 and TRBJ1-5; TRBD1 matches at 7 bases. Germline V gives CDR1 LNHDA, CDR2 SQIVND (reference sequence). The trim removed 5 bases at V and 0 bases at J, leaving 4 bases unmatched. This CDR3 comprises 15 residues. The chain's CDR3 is CASSARQGSNQPQHF. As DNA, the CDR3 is TGTGCCAGTAGTGCCCGACAGGGTAGCAATCAGCCCCAGCATTTT.

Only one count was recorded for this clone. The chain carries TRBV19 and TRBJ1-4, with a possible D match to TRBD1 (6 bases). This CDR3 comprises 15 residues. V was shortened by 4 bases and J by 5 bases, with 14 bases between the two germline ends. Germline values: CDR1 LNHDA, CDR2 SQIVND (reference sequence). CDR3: CASSTREDRNEKLFF. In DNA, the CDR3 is TGTGCCAGTAGTACCAGAGAAGACAGGAATGAAAAACTGTTTTTT.

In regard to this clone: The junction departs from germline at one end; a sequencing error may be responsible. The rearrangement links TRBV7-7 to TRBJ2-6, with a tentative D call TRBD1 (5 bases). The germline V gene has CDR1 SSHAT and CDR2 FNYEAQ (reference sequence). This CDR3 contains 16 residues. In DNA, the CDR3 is TGTGCTAGCAGCTGGGGCGACACTTCTGGGGCCAACGTCCTGACTTTC. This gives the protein CASSWGDTSGANVLTF.

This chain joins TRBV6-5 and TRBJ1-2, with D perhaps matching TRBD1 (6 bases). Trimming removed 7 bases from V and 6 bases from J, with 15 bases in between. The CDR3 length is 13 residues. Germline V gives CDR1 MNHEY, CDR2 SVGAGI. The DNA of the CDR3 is TGTGCCAGCACCACGACAGGCCGCGATGGCTACACCTTC. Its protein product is CASTTTGRDGYTF.

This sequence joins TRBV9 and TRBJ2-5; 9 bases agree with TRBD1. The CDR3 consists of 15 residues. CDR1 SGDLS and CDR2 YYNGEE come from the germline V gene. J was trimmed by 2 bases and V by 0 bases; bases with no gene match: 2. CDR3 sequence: CASSVEGQGQETQYF. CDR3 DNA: TGTGCCAGCAGCGTAGAAGGACAGGGGCAAGAGACCCAGTACTTC.

The CDR3 DNA sequence: TGTGCCAGCAGCCAAGACGGTATAACAGGCAGATACAATGAGCAGTTCTTC. Encoded protein: CASSQDGITGRYNEQFF. The gene calls are TRBV3-1 (or the pseudogene TRBV3-2) and TRBJ2-1; perhaps TRBD1 as D (5 bases). The V end was cut by 0 bases, the J end by 4 bases, with 16 bases between. This CDR3 has 17 amino acids. Germline V gene lookup returns CDR1 LGHDT and CDR2 YNNKEL (reference sequence).

CDR3 DNA: TGCGCCAGCCGATCAGGGGTCTATGGCTACACCTTC. Translated, it gives CASRSGVYGYTF. This chain connects TRBV10-2 to TRBJ1-2; TRBD1 is a possible D gene (6 bases). From germline, CDR1 is WSHSY and CDR2 SAAADI. V was cut by 8 bases and J by 4 bases, with 11 bases left in between. The CDR3 runs 12 residues.

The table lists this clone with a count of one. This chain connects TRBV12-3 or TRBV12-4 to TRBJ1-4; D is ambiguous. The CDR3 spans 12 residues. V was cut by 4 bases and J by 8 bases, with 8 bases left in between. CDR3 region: CASSSGMEKLFF. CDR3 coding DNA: TGTGCCAGCAGTTCCGGTATGGAAAAACTGTTTTTT.

CDR3 bases: TGTGCCAGCAGCTTAGCTGGGGGGCCTAGCGGGGACACCGGGGAGCTGTTTTTT. This sequence encodes CASSLAGGPSGDTGELFF. The chain carries TRBV7-3 and TRBJ2-2, with 9 nucleotides matching TRBD2. The CDR3 has 18 amino acids. V shed 2 bases, J shed 3 bases, and the junction held 10 bases outside the gene matches. Germline V gene sequence: CDR1 SGHTA, CDR2 FQGTGA.

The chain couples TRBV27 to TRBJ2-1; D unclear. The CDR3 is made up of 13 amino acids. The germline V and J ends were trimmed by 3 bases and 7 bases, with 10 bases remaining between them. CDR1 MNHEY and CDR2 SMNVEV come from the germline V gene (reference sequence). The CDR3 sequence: CASSFQAWNEQFF. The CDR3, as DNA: TGTGCCAGCAGTTTTCAAGCGTGGAATGAGCAGTTCTTC.

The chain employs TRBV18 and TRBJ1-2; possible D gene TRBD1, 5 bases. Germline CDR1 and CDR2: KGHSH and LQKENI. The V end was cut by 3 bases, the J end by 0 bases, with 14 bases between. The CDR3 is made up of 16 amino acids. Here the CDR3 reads CASSPGLGPTNYGYTF. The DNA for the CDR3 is TGTGCCAGCTCACCGGGTTTGGGGCCTACTAACTATGGCTACACCTTC.

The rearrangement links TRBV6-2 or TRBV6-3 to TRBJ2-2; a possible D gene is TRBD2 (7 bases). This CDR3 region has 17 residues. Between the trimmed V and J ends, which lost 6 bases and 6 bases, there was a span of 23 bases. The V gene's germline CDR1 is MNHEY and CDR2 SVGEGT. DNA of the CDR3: TGTGCCAGCAGCGGAGCTATGGGGGGGCCTCGCCCCGGGGAGCTGTTTTTT. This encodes CASSGAMGGPRPGELFF.

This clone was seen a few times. The CDR3 coding sequence is TGTGCCAGCAGCTTACAGATTAGCGGGGCCAGCGAGCAGTACTTC. This sequence encodes CASSLQISGASEQYF. This rearrangement joins TRBV7-2 to TRBJ2-7; 8 bases agree with TRBD2. The J segment lost 6 bases and the V segment lost 2 bases, leaving 9 bases of the junction unmatched. This CDR3 has 15 amino acids. Germline assignment: CDR1 SGHTA and CDR2 FQGNSA.

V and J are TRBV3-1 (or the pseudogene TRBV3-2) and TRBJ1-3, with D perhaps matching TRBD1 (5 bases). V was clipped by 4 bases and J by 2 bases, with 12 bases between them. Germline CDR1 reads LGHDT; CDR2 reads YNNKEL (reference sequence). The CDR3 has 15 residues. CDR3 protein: CASSPGLGAGNTIYF. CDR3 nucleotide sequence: TGTGCCAGCAGCCCAGGTTTAGGGGCTGGAAACACCATATATTTT.

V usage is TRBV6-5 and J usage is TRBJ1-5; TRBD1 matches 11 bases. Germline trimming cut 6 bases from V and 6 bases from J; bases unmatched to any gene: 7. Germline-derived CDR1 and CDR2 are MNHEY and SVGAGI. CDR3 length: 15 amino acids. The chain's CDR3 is CASSRGTGGSQPQHF. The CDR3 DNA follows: TGTGCCAGCAGCCGAGGGACAGGGGGAAGTCAGCCCCAGCATTTT.

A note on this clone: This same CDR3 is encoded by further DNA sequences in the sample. CDR3 sequence reads: CASSYRGGNYGYTF. The CDR3 DNA sequence: TGTGCCAGCAGTTATAGGGGTGGGAACTATGGCTACACCTTC. The chain carries TRBV6-5 and TRBJ1-2; tentatively, D is TRBD1 (5 bases). Looked up from germline, CDR1 is MNHEY and CDR2 is SVGAGI. V lost 3 bases to trimming and J lost 2 bases, with 10 bases between them. The CDR3 is 14 residues long.

The CDR3 region has the DNA TGTGCCAGCACGTGGACAAGCAATCAGCCCCAGCATTTT. It translates to CASTWTSNQPQHF. The V and J genes are TRBV12-3 or TRBV12-4 and TRBJ1-5; D perhaps matches TRBD1 (5 bases). The CDR3 spans 13 residues. V lost 7 bases to trimming and J lost 1 base, with 8 bases between them.

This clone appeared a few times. CDR3 protein: CASSRIGQPGTEAFF. The CDR3 DNA is TGCGCCAGCAGCCGAATCGGGCAGCCGGGGACTGAAGCTTTCTTT. The chain has TRBV4-1 and TRBJ1-1; no definite D call. CDR1 MGHRA and CDR2 YSYEKL come from the germline V gene. V shed 4 bases and J shed 5 bases, with 17 bases lying between them. The CDR3 is 15 residues long.

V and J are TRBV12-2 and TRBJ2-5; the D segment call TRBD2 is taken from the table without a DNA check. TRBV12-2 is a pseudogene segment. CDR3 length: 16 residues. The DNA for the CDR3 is TGTGCAAGTCGCTTCGTTAGCGGGGGGGCGAAAGAGACCCAGTACTTC. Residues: CASRFVSGGAKETQYF.

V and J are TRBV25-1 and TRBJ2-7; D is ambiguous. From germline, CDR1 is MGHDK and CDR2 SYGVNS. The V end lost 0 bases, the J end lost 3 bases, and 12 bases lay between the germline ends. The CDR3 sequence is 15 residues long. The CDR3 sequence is CASSEYLAGSYEQYF. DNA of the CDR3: TGTGCCAGCAGTGAATATCTCGCAGGAAGCTACGAGCAGTACTTC.

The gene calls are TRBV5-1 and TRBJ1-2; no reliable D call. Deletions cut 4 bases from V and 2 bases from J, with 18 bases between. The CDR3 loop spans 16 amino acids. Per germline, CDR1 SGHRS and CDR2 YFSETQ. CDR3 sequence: CASSPTDGTANYGYTF. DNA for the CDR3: TGCGCCAGCAGCCCAACAGACGGTACCGCCAACTATGGCTACACCTTC.

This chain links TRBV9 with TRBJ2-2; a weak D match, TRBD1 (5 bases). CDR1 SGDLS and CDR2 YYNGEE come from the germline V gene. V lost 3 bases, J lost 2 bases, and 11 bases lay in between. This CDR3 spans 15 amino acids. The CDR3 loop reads CASSAGRTNTGELFF. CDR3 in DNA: TGTGCCAGCAGCGCCGGACGGACAAACACCGGGGAGCTGTTTTTT.

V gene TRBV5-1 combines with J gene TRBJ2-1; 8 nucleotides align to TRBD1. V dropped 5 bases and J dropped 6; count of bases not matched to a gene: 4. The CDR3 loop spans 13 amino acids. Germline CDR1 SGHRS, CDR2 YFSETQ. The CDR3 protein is CASRPQGANEQFF. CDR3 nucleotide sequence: TGCGCCAGCAGGCCTCAGGGGGCCAATGAGCAGTTCTTC.

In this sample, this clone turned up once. The CDR3 region has the DNA TGCGCCAGCAGCTCAGGATACACATCGGGGGAGCAGTACTTC. It is translated as CASSSGYTSGEQYF. The chain recombines TRBV5-1 with TRBJ2-7, with D possibly matching TRBD2 (5 bases). V lost 3 bases, J lost 7 bases, and 17 bases lay in between. From germline, CDR1 is SGHRS and CDR2 YFSETQ. CDR3 size: 14 residues.

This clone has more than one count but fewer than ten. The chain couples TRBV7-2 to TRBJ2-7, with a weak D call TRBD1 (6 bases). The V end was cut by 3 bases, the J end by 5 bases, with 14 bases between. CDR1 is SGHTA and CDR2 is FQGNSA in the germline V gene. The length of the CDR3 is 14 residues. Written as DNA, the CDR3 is TGTGCCAGCAGCTTTGGGGGCGATCGTAACGAGCAGTACTTC. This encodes CASSFGGDRNEQYF.